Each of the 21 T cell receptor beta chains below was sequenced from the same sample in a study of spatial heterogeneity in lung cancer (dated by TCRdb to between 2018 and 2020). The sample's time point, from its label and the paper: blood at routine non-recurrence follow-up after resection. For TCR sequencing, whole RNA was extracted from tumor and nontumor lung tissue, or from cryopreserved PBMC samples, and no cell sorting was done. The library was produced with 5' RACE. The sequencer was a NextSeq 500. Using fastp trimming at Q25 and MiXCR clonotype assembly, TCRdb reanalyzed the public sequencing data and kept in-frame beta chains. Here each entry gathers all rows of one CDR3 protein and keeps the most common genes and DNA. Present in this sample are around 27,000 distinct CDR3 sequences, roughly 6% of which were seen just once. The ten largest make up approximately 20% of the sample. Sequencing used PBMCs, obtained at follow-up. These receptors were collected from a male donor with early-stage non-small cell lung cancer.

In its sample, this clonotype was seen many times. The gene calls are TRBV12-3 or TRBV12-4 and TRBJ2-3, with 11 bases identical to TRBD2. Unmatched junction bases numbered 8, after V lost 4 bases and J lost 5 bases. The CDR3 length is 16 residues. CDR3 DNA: TGTGCCAGCAGTTGGTTGACTAGCGGGACAGGAGATACGCAGTATTTT. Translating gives CASSWLTSGTGDTQYF.

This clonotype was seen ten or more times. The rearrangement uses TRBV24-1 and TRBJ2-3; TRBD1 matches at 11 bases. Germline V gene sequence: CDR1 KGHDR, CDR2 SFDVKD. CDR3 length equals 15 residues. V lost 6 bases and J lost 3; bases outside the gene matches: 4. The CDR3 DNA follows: TGTGCCACCAGTTGGACAGGGGGCTTGACAGATACGCAGTATTTT. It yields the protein CATSWTGGLTDTQYF.

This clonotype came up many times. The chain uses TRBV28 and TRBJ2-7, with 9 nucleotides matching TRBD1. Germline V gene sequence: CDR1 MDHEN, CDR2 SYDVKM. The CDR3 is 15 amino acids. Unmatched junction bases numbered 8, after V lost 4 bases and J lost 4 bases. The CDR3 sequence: CASSSGQGSGYEQYV. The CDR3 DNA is TGTGCCAGCAGTTCCGGACAGGGGTCCGGTTACGAGCAGTACGTC.

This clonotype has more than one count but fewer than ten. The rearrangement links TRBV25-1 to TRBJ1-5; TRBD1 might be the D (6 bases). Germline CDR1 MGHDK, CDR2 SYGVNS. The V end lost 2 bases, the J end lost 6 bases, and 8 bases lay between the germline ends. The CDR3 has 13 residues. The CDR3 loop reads CASSEEGGQPQHF. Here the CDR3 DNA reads TGTGCCAGCAGTGAAGAAGGGGGTCAGCCCCAGCATTTT.

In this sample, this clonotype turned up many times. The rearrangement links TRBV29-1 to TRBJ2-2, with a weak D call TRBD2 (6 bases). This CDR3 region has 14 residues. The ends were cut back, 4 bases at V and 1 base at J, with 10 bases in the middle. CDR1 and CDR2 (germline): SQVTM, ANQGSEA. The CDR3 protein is CSVAWGGNTGELFF. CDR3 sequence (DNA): TGCAGCGTTGCTTGGGGAGGGAACACCGGGGAGCTGTTTTTT.

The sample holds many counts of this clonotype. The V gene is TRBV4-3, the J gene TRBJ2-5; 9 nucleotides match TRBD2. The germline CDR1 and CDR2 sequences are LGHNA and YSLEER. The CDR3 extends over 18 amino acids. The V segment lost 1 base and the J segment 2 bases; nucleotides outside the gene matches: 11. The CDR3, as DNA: TGCGCCAGCAGCCAAGGGTCCCGACGGGGACTAGCTCAAGAGACCCAGTACTTC. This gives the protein CASSQGSRRGLAQETQYF.

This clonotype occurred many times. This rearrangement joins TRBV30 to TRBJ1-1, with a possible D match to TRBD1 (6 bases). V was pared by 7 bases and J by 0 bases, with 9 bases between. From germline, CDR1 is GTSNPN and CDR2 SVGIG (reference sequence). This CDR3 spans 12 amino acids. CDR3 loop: CASGHLNTEAFF. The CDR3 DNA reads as TGTGCCTCGGGACACCTGAACACTGAAGCTTTCTTT.

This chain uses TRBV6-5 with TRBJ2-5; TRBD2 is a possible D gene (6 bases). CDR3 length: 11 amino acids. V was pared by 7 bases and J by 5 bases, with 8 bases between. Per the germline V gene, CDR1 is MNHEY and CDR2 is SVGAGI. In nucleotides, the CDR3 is TGTGCCAGCACCGGGGGTGAGACCCAGTACTTC. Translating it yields CASTGGETQYF.

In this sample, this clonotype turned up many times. CDR3 in amino acids: CASSQRQGYSNQPQHF. CDR3 bases: TGTGCCAGCAGCCAGCGACAGGGCTATAGCAATCAGCCCCAGCATTTT. V usage is TRBV7-8 and J usage is TRBJ1-5, with 7 bases fitting TRBD1. V shed 5 bases, J shed 0 bases, and the junction held 7 bases outside the gene matches. CDR1 is SGHVS, CDR2 FQNEAQ, per germline. The CDR3 consists of 16 residues.

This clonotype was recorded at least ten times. The CDR3 reads CASSAQYEQYV. For the CDR3, the DNA is TGTGCCAGCAGCGCCCAATACGAGCAGTACGTC. The V call is TRBV9, the J call TRBJ2-7, with D unresolved. Germline CDR1 reads SGDLS; CDR2 reads YYNGEE. The V and J ends lost 3 bases and 4 bases respectively, with 5 bases between them. This CDR3 is built from 11 residues.

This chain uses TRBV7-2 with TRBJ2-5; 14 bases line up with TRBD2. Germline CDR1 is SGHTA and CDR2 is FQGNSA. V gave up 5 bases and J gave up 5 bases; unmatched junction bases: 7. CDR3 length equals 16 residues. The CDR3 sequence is CASSLGLAGGGETQYF. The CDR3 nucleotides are TGTGCCAGCAGCCTTGGACTAGCGGGAGGAGGGGAGACCCAGTACTTC.

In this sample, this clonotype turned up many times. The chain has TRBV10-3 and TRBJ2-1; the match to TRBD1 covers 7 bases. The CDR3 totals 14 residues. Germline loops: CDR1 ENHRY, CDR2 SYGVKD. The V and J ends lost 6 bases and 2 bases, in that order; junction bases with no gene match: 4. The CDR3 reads CAISDRVTYNEQFF. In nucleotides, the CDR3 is TGTGCCATCAGCGACAGGGTAACCTACAATGAGCAGTTCTTC.

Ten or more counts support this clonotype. The DNA for the CDR3 is TGTGCCAGCTCTCCGACCCGGGACAGGGGGTCCTACGAGCAGTACTTC. It encodes CASSPTRDRGSYEQYF. This chain links TRBV18 with TRBJ2-7, with 11 bases aligning to TRBD1. Germline-derived CDR1 and CDR2 are KGHSH and LQKENI. This CDR3 comprises 16 residues. V lost 6 bases and J lost 1; bases outside the gene matches: 8. Supplemented by reference TRBV18 and TRBJ2-7, the full variable domain reads NAGVMQNPRHLVRRRGQEARLRCSPMKGHSHVYWYRQLPEEGLKFMVYLQKENIIDESGMPKERFSAEFPKEGPSILRIQQVVRGDSAAYFCASSPTRDRGSYEQYFGPGTRLTVT.

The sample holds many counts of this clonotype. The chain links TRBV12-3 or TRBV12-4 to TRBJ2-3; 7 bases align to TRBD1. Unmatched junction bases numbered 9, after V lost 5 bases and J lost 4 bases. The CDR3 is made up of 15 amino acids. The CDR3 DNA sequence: TGTGCCAGCAGTCTGTGGACAGGTGTTTCAGATACGCAGTATTTT. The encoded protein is CASSLWTGVSDTQYF.

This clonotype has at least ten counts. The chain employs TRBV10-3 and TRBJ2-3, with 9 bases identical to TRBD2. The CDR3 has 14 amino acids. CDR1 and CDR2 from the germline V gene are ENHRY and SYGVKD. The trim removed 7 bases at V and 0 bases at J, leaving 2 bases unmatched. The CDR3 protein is CAIKSGGSTDTQYF. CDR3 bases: TGTGCCATCAAGAGCGGGGGGAGCACAGATACGCAGTATTTT.

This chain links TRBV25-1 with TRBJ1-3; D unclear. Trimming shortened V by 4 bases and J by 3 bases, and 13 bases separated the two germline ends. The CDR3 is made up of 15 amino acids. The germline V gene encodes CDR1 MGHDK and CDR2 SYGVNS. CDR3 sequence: CASSVDGRVGNTIYF. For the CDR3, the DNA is TGTGCCAGCAGTGTGGACGGGAGGGTTGGAAACACCATATATTTT.

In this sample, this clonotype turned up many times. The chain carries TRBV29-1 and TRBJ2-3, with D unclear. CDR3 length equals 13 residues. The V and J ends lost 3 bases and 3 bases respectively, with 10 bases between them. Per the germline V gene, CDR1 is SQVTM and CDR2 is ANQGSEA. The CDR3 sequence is CSVDSLGTDTQYF. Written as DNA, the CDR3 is TGCAGCGTTGATTCTCTAGGGACAGATACGCAGTATTTT.

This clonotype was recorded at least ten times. CDR3 loop: CASRSTTYEQYF. CDR3 nucleotides: TGTGCCAGCAGGTCCACCACCTACGAGCAGTACTTC. The chain joins TRBV12-3 or TRBV12-4 to TRBJ2-7, with D hard to call. Trimming pared 6 bases from V and 2 bases from J, leaving 8 bases between. This CDR3 has 12 amino acids.

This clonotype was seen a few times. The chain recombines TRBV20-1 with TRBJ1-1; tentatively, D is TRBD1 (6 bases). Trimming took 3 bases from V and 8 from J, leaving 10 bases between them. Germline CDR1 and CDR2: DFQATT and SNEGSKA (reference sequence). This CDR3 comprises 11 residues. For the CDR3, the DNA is TGCAGTGCTAGTCCGGGGGCAGAAGCTTTCTTT. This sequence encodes CSASPGAEAFF.

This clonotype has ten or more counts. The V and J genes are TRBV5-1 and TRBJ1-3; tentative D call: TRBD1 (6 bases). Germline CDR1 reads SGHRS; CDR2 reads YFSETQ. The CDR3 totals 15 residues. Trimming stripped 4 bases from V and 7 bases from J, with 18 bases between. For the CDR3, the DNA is TGCGCCAGCAGCCTCCCTTTAGGGGGGGCGAACACCATATATTTT. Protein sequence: CASSLPLGGANTIYF. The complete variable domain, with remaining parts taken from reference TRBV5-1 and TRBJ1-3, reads KAGVTQTPRYLIKTRGQQVTLSCSPISGHRSVSWYQQTPGQGLQFLFEYFSETQRNKGNFPGRFSGRQFSNSRSEMNVSTLELGDSALYLCASSLPLGGANTIYFGEGSWLTVV.

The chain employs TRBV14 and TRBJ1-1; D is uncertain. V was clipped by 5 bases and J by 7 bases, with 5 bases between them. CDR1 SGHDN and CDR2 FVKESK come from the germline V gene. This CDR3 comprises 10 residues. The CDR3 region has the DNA TGTGCCAGCAGCTACTTTGAAGCTTTCTTT. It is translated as CASSYFEAFF.